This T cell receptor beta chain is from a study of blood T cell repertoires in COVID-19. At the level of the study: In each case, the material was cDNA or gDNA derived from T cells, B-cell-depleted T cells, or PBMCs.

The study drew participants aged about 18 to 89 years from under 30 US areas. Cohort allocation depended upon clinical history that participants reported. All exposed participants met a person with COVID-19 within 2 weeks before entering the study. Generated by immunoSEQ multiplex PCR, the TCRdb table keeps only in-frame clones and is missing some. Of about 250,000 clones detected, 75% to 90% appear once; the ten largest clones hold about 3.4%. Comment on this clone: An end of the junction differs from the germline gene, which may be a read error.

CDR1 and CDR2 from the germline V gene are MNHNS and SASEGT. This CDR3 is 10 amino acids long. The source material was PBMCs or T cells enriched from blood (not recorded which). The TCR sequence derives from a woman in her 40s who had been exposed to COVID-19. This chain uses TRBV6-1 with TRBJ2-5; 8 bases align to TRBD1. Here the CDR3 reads CASSDGQGNF. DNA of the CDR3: TGTGCCAGCAGTGACGGACAGGGTAACTTC.